Shown below are 30 T cell receptor beta chains from a single sample sequenced in a study of CD8 T cells in ankylosing spondylitis. TCRdb ran MiXCR on the 5' RACE reads and lists one entry per CDR3 protein. The sample includes about 160,000 distinct CDR3 sequences, 9.8% of them seen just once. Sequenced: blood, either unsorted or a sorted T cell fraction (not recorded which). Receptor source: a female donor with ankylosing spondylitis or in good health (not recorded which).

This clonotype showed up many times. The V call is TRBV4-3, the J call TRBJ2-2; 9 nucleotides agree with TRBD1. The CDR3 consists of 15 residues. Germline values: CDR1 LGHNA, CDR2 YSLEER. V dropped 2 bases and J dropped 3; count of bases not matched to a gene: 1. Here the CDR3 reads CASSQYRGHTGELFF. As DNA, the CDR3 is TGCGCCAGCAGCCAATACAGGGGGCACACCGGGGAGCTGTTTTTT.

The V and J genes are TRBV27 and TRBJ2-7, with TRBD2 identical over 7 bases. Germline values: CDR1 MNHEY, CDR2 SMNVEV (reference sequence). The CDR3 totals 15 residues. The V and J ends lost 4 bases and 4 bases, in that order; junction bases with no gene match: 10. This chain's CDR3 is CASSWGLPTSYEQYF. DNA of the CDR3: TGTGCCAGCAGTTGGGGACTACCTACCTCTTACGAGCAGTACTTC.

This clonotype was observed a handful of times. V usage is TRBV20-1 and J usage is TRBJ2-7; no firm D call. The CDR3 has 15 residues. The V and J ends lost 0 bases and 5 bases respectively, with 17 bases between them. CDR1 and CDR2 from the germline V gene are DFQATT and SNEGSKA (reference sequence). CDR3 residues: CSARDIRYNSNEQYF. In DNA form, the CDR3 reads TGCAGTGCTAGAGATATTCGGTATAACAGTAACGAGCAGTACTTC.

There are a few counts of this clonotype. The rearrangement uses TRBV5-1 and TRBJ2-7, with 7 nucleotides matching TRBD2. The CDR3 runs 14 residues. The germline CDR1 and CDR2 sequences are SGHRS and YFSETQ. The V segment lost 0 bases and the J segment 2 bases; nucleotides outside the gene matches: 2. The CDR3 DNA is TGCGCCAGCAGCTTGGAGCTAGCGGCCTACGAGCAGTACTTC. Its translation: CASSLELAAYEQYF.

This clonotype was found a few times. The rearrangement uses TRBV29-1 and TRBJ1-2; maybe TRBD1 (6 bases). Germline V lookup: CDR1 SQVTM, CDR2 ANQGSEA. There are 14 residues in the CDR3. Between the trimmed V and J ends, which lost 6 bases and 8 bases, there was a span of 22 bases. CDR3 DNA: TGCAGCGTCCAAGGGGGAGAAAGTGCTCTAGGCTACACCTTC. This translates into CSVQGGESALGYTF.

This clonotype has just a few counts. This rearrangement joins TRBV6-5 to TRBJ1-1, with D possibly matching TRBD1 (6 bases). V lost 2 bases, J lost 5 bases, and 12 bases lay in between. CDR3 size: 14 residues. Germline CDR1 reads MNHEY; CDR2 reads SVGAGI. The CDR3 loop is CASSYGGLTTEAFF. CDR3 DNA: TGTGCCAGCAGTTACGGGGGGCTTACTACTGAAGCTTTCTTT.

This clonotype has only a few counts. The chain carries TRBV7-6 and TRBJ2-7, with D hard to call. Between the trimmed V and J ends, which lost 1 base and 2 bases, there was a span of 12 bases. Germline V gene sequence: CDR1 SGHVS, CDR2 FNYEAQ. CDR3 length equals 15 residues. The CDR3 protein is CASSLGLGLTYEQYF. The CDR3 coding sequence is TGTGCCAGCAGCTTAGGGTTAGGGTTAACCTACGAGCAGTACTTC.

The chain is built from TRBV12-3 or TRBV12-4 and TRBJ2-7; possibly TRBD2 for D (5 bases). V was trimmed by 4 bases and J by 5 bases, leaving 9 bases between them. This CDR3 contains 12 residues. The CDR3 nucleotides are TGTGCCAGCAGTTCTGACGGGGACGAGCAGTACTTC. Amino acid sequence: CASSSDGDEQYF.

This clonotype was found a few times. The chain recombines TRBV25-1 with TRBJ2-1, with D unresolved. This CDR3 has 13 amino acids. V was cut by 1 base and J by 10 bases, with 11 bases left in between. Germline V gene data show CDR1 as MGHDK and CDR2 as SYGVNS. This CDR3 reads CASSELSGREQFF. CDR3 nucleotide sequence: TGTGCCAGCAGTGAATTGTCCGGCCGGGAGCAGTTCTTC.

This chain uses TRBV27 with TRBJ1-6; D is undetermined. Trimming took off 8 bases at V and 10 bases at J, with 18 bases between the two ends. The length of the CDR3 is 14 residues. The V gene's germline CDR1 is MNHEY and CDR2 SMNVEV (reference sequence). The CDR3 sequence: CASAWGGGRSPLHF. The CDR3 DNA follows: TGTGCCAGCGCCTGGGGTGGCGGACGGTCACCCCTCCACTTT.

This clonotype appeared a few times. The chain joins TRBV9 to TRBJ2-1, with unresolved D. The CDR3 has 15 residues. Trimming left V 0 bases short and J 5 bases short, with 12 bases between. Germline V gene lookup returns CDR1 SGDLS and CDR2 YYNGEE. The CDR3 coding sequence is TGTGCCAGCAGCGTAGGCGCGAATTGGAACAATGAGCAGTTCTTC. It yields the protein CASSVGANWNNEQFF.

This clonotype occurred many times. V usage is TRBV7-9 and J usage is TRBJ1-4; D gene unclear. V lost 5 bases, J lost 7 bases, and 8 bases lay in between. Looked up from germline, CDR1 is SEHNR and CDR2 is FQNEAQ (reference sequence). This CDR3 region has 12 residues. CDR3 amino acids: CASSPVGEKLFF. The DNA for the CDR3 is TGTGCCAGCAGCCCAGTAGGTGAAAAACTGTTTTTT.

CDR3 nucleotides: TGCAGTGCCACGGGGGCTAGCGGGATCTCCTACGAGCAGTACTTC. It yields the protein CSATGASGISYEQYF. This chain joins TRBV20-1 and TRBJ2-7; 9 positions agree with TRBD2. The CDR3 is 15 amino acids. Germline-derived CDR1 and CDR2 are DFQATT and SNEGSKA (reference sequence). Losses at the gene ends were 6 bases for V and 0 bases for J; bases not matched to a gene: 9.

The rearrangement uses TRBV20-1 and TRBJ2-6, with 9 nucleotides matching TRBD1. CDR1 DFQATT and CDR2 SNEGSKA come from the germline V gene (reference sequence). CDR3 size: 16 residues. Trimming removed 5 bases from V and 4 bases from J; junction bases left unmatched: 9. The CDR3 loop is CSAWDREVTGANVLTF. The CDR3 nucleotides read TGCAGTGCTTGGGACAGGGAGGTTACCGGGGCCAACGTCCTGACTTTC.

The CDR3 loop is CATSLGANEQFF. CDR3 DNA: TGTGCCACTAGCTTGGGCGCCAATGAGCAGTTCTTC. V gene TRBV7-2 combines with J gene TRBJ2-1; D is possibly TRBD2 (5 bases). Looked up from germline, CDR1 is SGHTA and CDR2 is FQGNSA. This CDR3 comprises 12 residues. Deletions cut 10 bases from V and 6 bases from J, with 13 bases between. The full variable domain, its missing parts supplied by reference TRBV7-2 and TRBJ2-1, is GAGVSQSPSNKVTEKGKDVELRCDPISGHTALYWYRQSLGQGLEFLIYFQGNSAPDKSGLPSDRFSAERTGGSVSTLTIQRTQQEDSAVYLCATSLGANEQFFGPGTRLTVL.

The rearrangement uses TRBV3-1 and TRBJ1-5; 7 bases are shared with TRBD1. Germline CDR1 reads LGHDT; CDR2 reads YNNKEL (reference sequence). Trimming took 5 bases from V and 1 from J; bases not matched to a gene: 2. The CDR3 runs to 14 residues. CDR3 sequence: CASSTGQSNQPQHF. Written as DNA, the CDR3 is TGTGCCAGCAGCACGGGACAGAGCAATCAGCCCCAGCATTTT.

V gene TRBV6-2 or TRBV6-3 combines with J gene TRBJ2-2; D unresolved. The CDR3 extends over 14 amino acids. The germline V and J ends were trimmed by 3 bases and 1 base, with 6 bases remaining between them. Germline V gene lookup returns CDR1 MNHEY and CDR2 SVGEGT. The CDR3 region has the DNA TGTGCCAGCAGTTATAGTTTGAACACCGGGGAGCTGTTTTTT. Amino acids: CASSYSLNTGELFF.

V and J are TRBV4-3 and TRBJ2-2; 9 nucleotides align to TRBD1. V lost 4 bases to trimming and J lost 9 bases; unmatched junction nucleotides: 21. In germline, CDR1 is LGHNA, CDR2 YSLEER. The CDR3 consists of 19 residues. CDR3 coding DNA: TGCGCCAGCAGCCCCGGGACAGGGACCTCTGGGGAGGGCGTGTGGGAGCTGTTTTTT. Translation gives CASSPGTGTSGEGVWELFF.

This clonotype was seen a few times. The rearrangement uses TRBV7-2 and TRBJ2-3; perhaps TRBD2 as D (5 bases). The germline V and J ends were trimmed by 7 bases and 4 bases, with 15 bases remaining between them. The CDR3 runs 14 residues. Per germline, CDR1 SGHTA and CDR2 FQGNSA. The CDR3: CASKRPSSPDTQYF. The DNA for the CDR3 is TGTGCCAGCAAGAGACCTAGCAGCCCAGATACGCAGTATTTT.

This clonotype has just a few counts. J is TRBJ1-1 and V is TRBV6-1, with a weak D call TRBD1 (6 bases). Between the trimmed V and J ends, which lost 10 bases and 4 bases, there was a span of 16 bases. This CDR3 is 13 amino acids long. Germline CDR1 and CDR2: MNHNS and SASEGT. CDR3 coding DNA: TGTGCCACCAAAGGTGGGGGCTTCACTGAAGCTTTCTTT. Translation gives CATKGGGFTEAFF.

This clonotype occurred a few times. The chain uses TRBV7-2 and TRBJ1-5, with D perhaps matching TRBD1 (5 bases). Germline V gene lookup returns CDR1 SGHTA and CDR2 FQGNSA. There are 14 residues in the CDR3. Trimming took off 4 bases at V and 6 bases at J, with 13 bases between the two ends. The CDR3 is CASSSEGFGQPQHF. DNA of the CDR3: TGTGCCAGCAGCTCAGAGGGGTTCGGTCAGCCCCAGCATTTT. Complete variable domain (other parts from reference TRBV7-2 and TRBJ1-5): GAGVSQSPSNKVTEKGKDVELRCDPISGHTALYWYRQSLGQGLEFLIYFQGNSAPDKSGLPSDRFSAERTGGSVSTLTIQRTQQEDSAVYLCASSSEGFGQPQHFGDGTRLSIL.

In its sample, this clonotype was seen a few times. The rearrangement links TRBV18 to TRBJ1-1; no definite D call. The V end was cut by 7 bases, the J end by 0 bases, with 15 bases between. The CDR3 totals 15 residues. The germline gives CDR1 KGHSH, CDR2 LQKENI. The CDR3: CASCELVTLNTEAFF. Here the CDR3 DNA reads TGTGCCAGCTGCGAACTTGTCACCTTGAACACTGAAGCTTTCTTT.

This clonotype was seen at least ten times. The gene calls are TRBV12-3 or TRBV12-4 and TRBJ1-1, with D maybe TRBD1 (5 bases). V lost 2 bases and J 7 bases, leaving 14 bases between the germline ends. CDR3 length: 14 residues. CDR3 in amino acids: CASSLIWVGDEAFF. CDR3 in DNA: TGTGCCAGCAGTTTAATTTGGGTAGGGGATGAAGCTTTCTTT.

This clonotype was seen a handful of times. The V gene is TRBV20-1, the J gene TRBJ2-7; 7 nucleotides agree with TRBD1. The CDR3 totals 14 residues. V was clipped by 3 bases and J by 3 bases; unmatched bases: 8. Germline-derived CDR1 and CDR2 are DFQATT and SNEGSKA (reference sequence). The CDR3 loop is CSARVTGQLYEQYF. In DNA form, the CDR3 reads TGCAGTGCTAGGGTCACGGGACAGCTCTACGAGCAGTACTTC.

This clonotype appeared a few times. CDR3 in DNA: TGTGCCACGGGGACTAGCGGGAGGACCAACACCGGGGAGCTGTTTTTT. Translating it yields CATGTSGRTNTGELFF. The chain has TRBV5-5 and TRBJ2-2; the match to TRBD2 covers 15 bases. The CDR3 contains 16 residues. V lost 9 bases and J lost 2; bases outside the gene matches: 5. The germline gives CDR1 SGHKS, CDR2 YYEKEE (reference sequence).

This clonotype was detected a few times. The rearrangement joins TRBV25-1 to TRBJ1-2, with 7 bases identical to TRBD1. J lost 3 bases, V lost 3 bases, and 4 bases had no gene match. Germline CDR1 is MGHDK and CDR2 is SYGVNS. The CDR3 runs to 14 residues. CDR3 DNA: TGTGCCAGCAGTGACCGGGACAGCGACTATGGCTACACCTTC. Its protein product is CASSDRDSDYGYTF.

This clonotype showed up just a few times. The chain couples TRBV28 to TRBJ2-1, with TRBD2 matching 13 bases. The germline V gene encodes CDR1 MDHEN and CDR2 SYDVKM. This CDR3 has 15 amino acids. V was clipped by 5 bases and J by 6 bases; unmatched bases: 4. The CDR3 is CASSPGTSGINEQFF. The CDR3, as DNA: TGTGCCAGCAGTCCCGGGACTAGCGGGATCAATGAGCAGTTCTTC.

J is TRBJ2-7 and V is TRBV29-1, with D perhaps matching TRBD2 (5 bases). The germline V gene encodes CDR1 SQVTM and CDR2 ANQGSEA. This CDR3 is built from 13 residues. Trimming shortened V by 1 base and J by 2 bases, and 9 bases separated the two germline ends. CDR3 residues: CSVEGRTPYEQYF. DNA for the CDR3: TGCAGCGTTGAAGGCAGGACTCCCTACGAGCAGTACTTC.

V gene TRBV10-3 combines with J gene TRBJ2-2; TRBD2 might be the D (6 bases). The CDR3 length is 15 residues. Germline values: CDR1 ENHRY, CDR2 SYGVKD. Trimming removed 7 bases at V and 1 base at J, with 13 bases between. CDR3 protein: CAITSDQLNTGELFF. The CDR3 bases are TGTGCCATCACTAGCGACCAGCTGAACACCGGGGAGCTGTTTTTT.

Worth noting for this clonotype: This may stem from a read error, because a much larger clone lies one nucleotide away. As the CDR3 is not closed by the conserved phenylalanine or tryptophan, this likely results from a read error. V and J are TRBV12-3 or TRBV12-4 and TRBJ2-3, with TRBD2 identical over 7 bases. With 5 bases clipped from V and 0 bases from J, the junction kept 2 bases outside the gene matches. CDR3 length: 14 residues. The CDR3 coding sequence is TGTGCCAGCAGTCTTAGCGGGAGCACAGATACGCAGTATTTA. It is translated as CASSLSGSTDTQYL.